This T cell receptor (beta chain) was retrieved from a study of T cell changes during pregnancy in multiple sclerosis. Repertoires were generated with immunoSEQ multiplex PCR, while TCRdb's copy carries only in-frame clones and drops some. Here the sample spans some 33,000 clones, 89% being singletons. The CDR3 is 14 residues long. V lost 5 bases to trimming and J lost 5 bases, with 13 bases between them. Germline CDR1 and CDR2: SGHVS and FNYEAQ. The rearrangement uses TRBV7-6 and TRBJ2-1; D is possibly TRBD2 (6 bases). The source of this sequence is a female donor with multiple sclerosis, enrolled in a pregnancy study. The source was CD8+ T cells from peripheral blood mononuclear cells, collected in the third trimester of pregnancy. The CDR3 DNA is TGTGCCAGCAGCGTCCTAGCGTACCACAATGAGCAGTTCTTC. Translated: CASSVLAYHNEQFF.